This T cell receptor beta chain was profiled in a study of T-cell reconstitution after alpha-beta-depleted transplantation in children. A TCRbeta library incorporating unique molecular identifiers was prepared. Using its own MiXCR run on the PCR reads, TCRdb lists one record per CDR3 protein. This sample has 600,000 to 700,000 distinct CDR3 sequences, with roughly 15% found just once. This clonotype showed up just a few times. The CDR3 spans 18 residues. Germline CDR1 and CDR2: MNHEY and SMNVEV (reference sequence). V was pared by 2 bases and J by 4 bases, with 21 bases between. The sample in question was PBMCs from the stem cell graft donor, obtained from the stem cell graft. This sequence originates from a human donor who donated a stem cell graft to a child with acute myeloid leukemia. The rearrangement uses TRBV27 and TRBJ1-5; tentatively, D is TRBD1 (6 bases). The CDR3 protein is CASSLREPSGALNQPQHF. CDR3 DNA: TGTGCCAGCAGTTTAAGGGAGCCGTCAGGGGCGCTAAATCAGCCCCAGCATTTT.